The present entry profiles one T cell receptor beta chain with its context. Its antigen remains unidentified. This entry is derived from a study of regulatory T cells in long-lasting Graves disease. Findings of the study overall: There was favoring of TRBV28, TRBJ1-2 and TRBJ2-5 in persistent disease. Thyroid tissue went unexamined; only peripheral blood was analyzed.

Germline loops: CDR1 SGHVS, CDR2 FNYEAQ. V shed 1 base and J shed 5 bases, with 15 bases lying between them. This CDR3 spans 15 amino acids. Combining iRepertoire HTBI primers with Arm-PCR of CDR3 regions, the authors built TCR beta libraries. In TCRdb, the multiplex PCR reads were re-called with MiXCR into one record per CDR3 protein. In the table there are 300,000 or so distinct CDR3 sequences, around a fifth of which are singletons. The time point: persistent/refractory GD, antithyroid drugs over 5 years with positive TRAb. PBMC-derived RNA was used for the TCR library. The chain employs TRBV7-6 and TRBJ2-7, with D perhaps TRBD1 (6 bases). Sequences were derived from peripheral blood mononuclear cells (PBMCs), sampled when the disease was refractory, from a patient treated with antithyroid drugs. The sequence was collected from a female donor with Graves disease. The CDR3 region is CASSLEARGLHEQYF. The CDR3 DNA sequence: TGTGCCAGCAGCTTAGAAGCCAGGGGTCTGCACGAGCAGTACTTC.